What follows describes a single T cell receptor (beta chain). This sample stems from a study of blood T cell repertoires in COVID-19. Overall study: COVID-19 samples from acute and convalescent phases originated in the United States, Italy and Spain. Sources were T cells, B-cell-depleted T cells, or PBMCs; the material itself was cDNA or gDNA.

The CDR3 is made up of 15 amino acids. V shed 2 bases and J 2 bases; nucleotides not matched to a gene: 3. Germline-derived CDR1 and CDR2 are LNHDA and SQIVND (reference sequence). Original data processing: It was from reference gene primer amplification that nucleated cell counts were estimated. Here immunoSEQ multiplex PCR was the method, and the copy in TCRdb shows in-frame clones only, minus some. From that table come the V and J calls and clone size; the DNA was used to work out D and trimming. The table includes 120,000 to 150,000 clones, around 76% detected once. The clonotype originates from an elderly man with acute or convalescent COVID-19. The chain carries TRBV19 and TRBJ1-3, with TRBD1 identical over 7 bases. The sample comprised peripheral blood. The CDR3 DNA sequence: TGTGCCAGTAGTATAAGGGGGCGAGCTGGAAACACCATATATTTT. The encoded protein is CASSIRGRAGNTIYF.